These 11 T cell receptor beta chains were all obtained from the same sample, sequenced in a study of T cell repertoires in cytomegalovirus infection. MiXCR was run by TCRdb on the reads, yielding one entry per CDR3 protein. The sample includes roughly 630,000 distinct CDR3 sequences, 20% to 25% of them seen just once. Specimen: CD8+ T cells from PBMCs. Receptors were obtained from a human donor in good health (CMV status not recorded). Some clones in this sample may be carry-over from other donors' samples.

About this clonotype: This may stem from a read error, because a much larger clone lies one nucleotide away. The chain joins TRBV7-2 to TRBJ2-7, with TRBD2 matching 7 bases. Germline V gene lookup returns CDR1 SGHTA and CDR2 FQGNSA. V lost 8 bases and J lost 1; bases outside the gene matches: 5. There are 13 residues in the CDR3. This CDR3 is CASWWEGSYEQYF. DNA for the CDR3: TGTGCCAGCTGGTGGGAGGGTTCCTACGAGCAGTACTTC.

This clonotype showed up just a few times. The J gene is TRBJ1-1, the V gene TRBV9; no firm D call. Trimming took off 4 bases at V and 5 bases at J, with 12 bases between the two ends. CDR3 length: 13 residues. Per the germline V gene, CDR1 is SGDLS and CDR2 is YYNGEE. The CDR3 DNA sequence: TGTGCCAGCAGCCCCTTTGGGGATACTGAAGCTTTCTTT. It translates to CASSPFGDTEAFF.

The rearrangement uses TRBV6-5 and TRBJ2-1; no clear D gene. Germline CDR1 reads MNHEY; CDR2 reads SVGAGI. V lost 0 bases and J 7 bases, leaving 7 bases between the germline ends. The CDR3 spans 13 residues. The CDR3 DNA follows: TGTGCCAGCAGTTACTCGACCGAGAATGAGCAGTTCTTC. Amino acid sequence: CASSYSTENEQFF.

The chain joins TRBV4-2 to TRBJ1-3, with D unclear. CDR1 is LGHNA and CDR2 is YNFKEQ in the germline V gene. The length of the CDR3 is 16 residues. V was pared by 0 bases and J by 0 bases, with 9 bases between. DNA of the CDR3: TGTGCCAGCAGCCAAGATCCAGGTAGCTCTGGAAACACCATATATTTT. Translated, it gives CASSQDPGSSGNTIYF.

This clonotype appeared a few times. Here the CDR3 reads CASSLAQGALSYGYTF. CDR3 in DNA: TGTGCCAGCAGCTTGGCCCAGGGGGCGCTTAGCTATGGCTACACCTTC. This chain links TRBV11-2 with TRBJ1-2, with 8 positions matching TRBD1. This CDR3 is built from 16 residues. Germline V gene lookup returns CDR1 SGHAT and CDR2 FQNNGV. V lost 3 bases to trimming and J lost 4 bases; unmatched junction nucleotides: 10. The whole variable domain, filled in from reference TRBV11-2 and TRBJ1-2, reads EAGVAQSPRYKIIEKRQSVAFWCNPISGHATLYWYQQILGQGPKLLIQFQNNGVVDDSQLPKDRFSAERLKGVDSTLKIQPAKLEDSAVYLCASSLAQGALSYGYTFGSGTRLTVV.

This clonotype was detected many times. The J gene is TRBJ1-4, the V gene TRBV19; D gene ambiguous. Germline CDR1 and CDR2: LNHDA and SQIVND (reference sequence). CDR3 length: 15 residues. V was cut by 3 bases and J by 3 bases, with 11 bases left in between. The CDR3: CASSIRGSANEKLFF. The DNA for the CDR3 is TGTGCCAGTAGTATTCGCGGATCCGCTAATGAAAAACTGTTTTTT.

CDR3 sequence reads: CASSLGPGGDTYNEQFF. The DNA of the CDR3 is TGCGCCAGCAGCTTGGGCCCAGGGGGTGATACCTACAATGAGCAGTTCTTC. This rearrangement joins TRBV5-1 to TRBJ2-1, with 7 bases matching TRBD1. Germline CDR1 SGHRS, CDR2 YFSETQ. This CDR3 has 17 amino acids. J lost 2 bases, V lost 0 bases, and 8 bases had no gene match.

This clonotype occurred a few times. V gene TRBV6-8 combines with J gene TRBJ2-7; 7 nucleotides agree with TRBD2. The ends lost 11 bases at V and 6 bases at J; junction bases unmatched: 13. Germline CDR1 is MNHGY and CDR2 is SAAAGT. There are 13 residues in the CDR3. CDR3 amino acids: CAVAGTGGGEQYF. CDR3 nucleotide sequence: TGTGCCGTCGCCGGGACGGGGGGAGGCGAGCAGTACTTC.

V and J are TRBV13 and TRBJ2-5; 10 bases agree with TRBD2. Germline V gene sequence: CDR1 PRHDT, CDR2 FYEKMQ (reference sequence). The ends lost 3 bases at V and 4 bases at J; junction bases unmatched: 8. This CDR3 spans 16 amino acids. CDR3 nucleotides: TGTGCCAGCAGCTTGCGACTAGCGGGTGGTAGAGAGACCCAGTACTTC. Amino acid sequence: CASSLRLAGGRETQYF.

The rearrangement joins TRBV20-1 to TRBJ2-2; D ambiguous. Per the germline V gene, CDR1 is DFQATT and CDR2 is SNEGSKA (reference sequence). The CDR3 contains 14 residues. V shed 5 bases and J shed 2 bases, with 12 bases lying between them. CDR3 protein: CSAPNRYNTGELFF. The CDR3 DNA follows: TGCAGTGCTCCAAACCGGTATAACACCGGGGAGCTGTTTTTT.

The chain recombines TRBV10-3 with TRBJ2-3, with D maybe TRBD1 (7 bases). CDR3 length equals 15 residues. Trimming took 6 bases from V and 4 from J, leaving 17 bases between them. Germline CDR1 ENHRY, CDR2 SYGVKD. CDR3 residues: CAIRIRTGGADTQYF. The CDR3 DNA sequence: TGTGCCATCAGAATTCGGACAGGAGGGGCAGATACGCAGTATTTT.